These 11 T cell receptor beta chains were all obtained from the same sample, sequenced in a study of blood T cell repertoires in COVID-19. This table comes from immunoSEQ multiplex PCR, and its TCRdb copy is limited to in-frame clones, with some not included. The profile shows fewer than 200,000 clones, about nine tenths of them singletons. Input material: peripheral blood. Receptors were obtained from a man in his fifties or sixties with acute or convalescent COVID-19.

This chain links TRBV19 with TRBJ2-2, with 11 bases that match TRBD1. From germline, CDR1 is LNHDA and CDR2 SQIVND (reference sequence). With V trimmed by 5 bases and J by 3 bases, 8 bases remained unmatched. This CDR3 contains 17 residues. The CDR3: CASSPKGTGGHTGELFF. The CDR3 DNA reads TGTGCCAGTAGTCCCAAAGGGACAGGGGGACACACCGGGGAGCTGTTTTTT. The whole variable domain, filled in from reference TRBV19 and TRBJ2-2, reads DGGITQSPKYLFRKEGQNVTLSCEQNLNHDAMYWYRQDPGQGLRLIYYSQIVNDFQKGDIAEGYSVSREKKESFPLTVTSAQKNPTAFYLCASSPKGTGGHTGELFFGEGSRLTVL.

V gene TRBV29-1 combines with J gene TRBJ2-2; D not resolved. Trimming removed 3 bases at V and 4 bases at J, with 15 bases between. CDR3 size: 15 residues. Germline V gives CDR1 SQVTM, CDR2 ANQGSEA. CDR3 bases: TGCAGCGTTGAGGAACTAAGTTCGGCCACCGGGGAGCTGTTTTTT. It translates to CSVEELSSATGELFF.

The chain's CDR3 is CASSLDLYGSSEQYF. The CDR3 DNA reads TGTGCCAGCAGCTTAGATCTCTACGGGTCTTCAGAGCAGTACTTC. The V gene is TRBV11-3, the J gene TRBJ2-7; unclear D gene. Germline V CDR1 and CDR2: SGHNT, YENEEA. The CDR3 is 15 amino acids. Trimming stripped 0 bases from V and 7 bases from J, with 16 bases between.

The CDR3 DNA follows: TGTGCCAGTACCGTCCACGGCTCCTACAATGAGCAGTTCTTC. Translation: CASTVHGSYNEQFF. This chain links TRBV19 with TRBJ2-1, with D uncertain. Germline assignment: CDR1 LNHDA and CDR2 SQIVND (reference sequence). V lost 7 bases and J 0 bases, leaving 10 bases between the germline ends. The CDR3 has 14 amino acids.

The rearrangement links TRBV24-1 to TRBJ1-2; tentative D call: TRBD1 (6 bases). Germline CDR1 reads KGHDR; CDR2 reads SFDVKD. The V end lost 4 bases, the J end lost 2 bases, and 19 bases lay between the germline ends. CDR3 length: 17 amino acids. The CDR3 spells CATSDRRRTDQNYGYTF. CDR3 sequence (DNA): TGTGCCACCAGTGACCGGAGACGGACAGACCAGAACTATGGCTACACCTTC.

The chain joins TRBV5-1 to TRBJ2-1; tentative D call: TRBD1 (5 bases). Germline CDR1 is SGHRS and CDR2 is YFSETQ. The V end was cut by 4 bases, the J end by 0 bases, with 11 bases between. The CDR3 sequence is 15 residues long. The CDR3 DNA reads TGCGCCAGCAGCCGAGACAGTTACTCCTACAATGAGCAGTTCTTC. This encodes CASSRDSYSYNEQFF.

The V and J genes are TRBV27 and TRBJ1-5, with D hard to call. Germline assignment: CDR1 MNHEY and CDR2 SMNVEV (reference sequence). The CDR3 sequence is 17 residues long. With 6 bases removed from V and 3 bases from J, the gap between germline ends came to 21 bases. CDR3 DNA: TGTGCCAGCAGCTCTTACCGGACCGGGATCCTCAATCAGCCCCAGCATTTT. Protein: CASSSYRTGILNQPQHF.

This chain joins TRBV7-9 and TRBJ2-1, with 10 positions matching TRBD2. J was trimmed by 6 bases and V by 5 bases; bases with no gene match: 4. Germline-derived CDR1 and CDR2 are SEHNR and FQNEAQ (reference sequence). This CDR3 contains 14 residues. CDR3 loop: CASSHSSGSNEQFF. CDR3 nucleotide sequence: TGTGCCAGCAGCCACTCTAGCGGGAGCAATGAGCAGTTCTTC.

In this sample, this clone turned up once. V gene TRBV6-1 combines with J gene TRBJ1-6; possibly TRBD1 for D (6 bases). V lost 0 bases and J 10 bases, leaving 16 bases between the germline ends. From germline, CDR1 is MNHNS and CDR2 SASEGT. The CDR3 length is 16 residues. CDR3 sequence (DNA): TGTGCCAGCAGTGAAGCGCTAGGACAGATTTCCTCACCCCTCCACTTT. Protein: CASSEALGQISSPLHF.

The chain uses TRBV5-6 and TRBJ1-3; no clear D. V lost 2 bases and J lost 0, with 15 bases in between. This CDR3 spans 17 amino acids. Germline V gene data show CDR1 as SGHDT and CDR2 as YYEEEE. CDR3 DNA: TGTGCCAGCAGCTTAAAGTACTATCCTATCTCTGGAAACACCATATATTTT. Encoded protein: CASSLKYYPISGNTIYF. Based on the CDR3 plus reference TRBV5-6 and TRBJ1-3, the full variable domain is DAGVTQSPTHLIKTRGQQVTLRCSPKSGHDTVSWYQQALGQGPQFIFQYYEEEERQRGNFPDRFSGHQFPNYSSELNVNALLLGDSALYLCASSLKYYPISGNTIYFGEGSWLTVV.

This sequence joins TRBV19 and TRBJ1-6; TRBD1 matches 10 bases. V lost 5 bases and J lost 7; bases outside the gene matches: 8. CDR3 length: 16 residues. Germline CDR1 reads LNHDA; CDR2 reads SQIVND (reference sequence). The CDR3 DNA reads TGTGCCAGTAGTCGGACAGGGGGAGTCCAAAATTCACCCCTCCACTTT. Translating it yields CASSRTGGVQNSPLHF.